This T cell receptor beta chain was identified during a study of OX40 agonist ivuxolimab in advanced cancers. With respect to the entire study: Ivuxolimab was an agonistic, fully human IgG2 monoclonal antibody directed against OX40 (CD134), a costimulatory receptor. Intravenous ivuxolimab was administered to patients every 2 weeks at six dose levels: 0.01, 0.1, 0.3, 1.5, 3 and 10 mg/kg. Prior anti-PD-1, anti-PD-L1 or anti-CTLA-4 therapy was permitted, and about 40% of dose-escalation patients had received checkpoint inhibitors. The purpose of peripheral TCRbeta sequencing was to test whether ivuxolimab changed TCR sequence diversity and led to clonal T-cell expansion. In the dose-escalation cohort, nearly 85% of patients were male, and the mean age was approximately 60 years with a range of roughly 20 to 85. The monotherapy dose-escalation portion (N of about 57 patients) of the phase I ivuxolimab trial is reported in the paper. Partial responses were achieved by three dose-escalation patients, of whom one had hepatocellular carcinoma and two had cutaneous melanoma. Of the approximately 54 patients in dose escalation, 19 had hepatocellular carcinoma, some 15 had melanoma, 9 had renal cell carcinoma and 9 had head and neck cancer. Study-wide conclusions, independent of this receptor: The antigen specificity of the peripheral T cells that underwent clonal expansion was not determined. On average, CD8+ T cells showed more expanded clones than CD4+ T cells after ivuxolimab. At doses of 0.1 to 3.0 mg/kg, clonal expansion of both CD4+ and CD8+ T cells in blood was seen between baseline and week 6. Low levels of normalized T-cell clonal expansion were also seen in some patients who did not respond. Partial responders in the 0.1-3.0 mg/kg groups had among the lowest normalized peripheral clonal expansion, especially among CD8+ T cells.

Patients with autoimmune disease history or receiving systemic immunosuppression were excluded from the trial. Peripheral blood for TCR sequencing was drawn from every dose cohort at baseline, at cycle 4 day 1 and at cycle 7 day 1. The samples were taken from a phase I, first-in-human, multicenter, open-label dose-escalation trial of ivuxolimab. Adults with locally advanced or metastatic melanoma, renal cell carcinoma, hepatocellular carcinoma or head and neck squamous cell carcinoma were enrolled in the trial. CD4+ and CD8+ T cells were sorted separately from peripheral blood before TCR sequencing. In the case of this clone: No cognate antigen has been identified for it. No base quality values were provided; no much bigger clone lies one nucleotide off.

Via the germline V gene, CDR1 is SGDLS and CDR2 YYNGEE. The germline V and J ends show losses of 3 bases and 4 bases respectively, and no gene match explains 14 bases of the junction. Taken from cysteine to phenylalanine, the CDR3 has 17 residues. Only the CDR3 portion is preserved as DNA: 51 bases, with reading frame beginning at the first base. Genomic DNA was isolated from the sorted cells so that the TCRbeta CDR3 region could be sequenced. The immunoSEQ Assay was used to sequence the TCRbeta CDR3 regions. TCRdb provides this immuneACCESS table in a form limited to in-frame rearrangements. Some clones are lacking; in checked studies, under half of them reflect an unresolved V gene, and why the rest are absent is not known. The table for this sample lists under 85,000 clones; about 81% of them were counted only once. Less than 5.5% of the sample goes to the ten largest clones.

Specimen: CD4+ or CD8+ T cells sorted from blood, collected in a trial of the OX40 agonist ivuxolimab. The sequence was obtained from an adult with an advanced solid tumor such as melanoma, head and neck, liver or kidney cancer. The chain was built from TRBV9 and TRBJ1-1, and TRBD1 aligns with 8 junction nucleotides. The CDR3 is CASSGTIGTGVSTEAFF. The DNA is as follows: TGTGCCAGCAGCGGAACAATCGGGACAGGAGTGAGCACTGAAGCTTTCTTT.